Given below is one TCR beta chain in context. Antigen unknown. This entry comes from a study of T cells in Graves' hyperthyroidism and ophthalmopathy. Findings of the study overall: Ophthalmopathy prediction by the model preceded onset by a median about 6 months. Most thyroid-expanded clonotypes above 0.001 were also found in blood.

Germline loops: CDR1 SGHNT, CDR2 YENEEA. The CDR3 has 13 amino acids. The V end was cut by 5 bases, the J end by 8 bases, with 15 bases between. The study excluded patients with uncontrolled infection, other autoimmune disease, pregnancy or lactation. Each diagnosis was grounded in clinical symptoms, serum thyroxine and TRAb, thyroid ultrasound, and orbital computed tomography. TCR beta CDR3 regions were amplified from RNA. RT-PCR in the first round (using the HTBI primer set) targeted the TCR CDR3. In TCRdb, the multiplex PCR reads were re-called with MiXCR into one record per CDR3 protein. The sample lists hundreds of thousands of distinct CDR3 sequences; 14% were seen once.

Sequenced input: blood. V gene TRBV11-3 combines with J gene TRBJ1-1; unclear D gene. This sequence was found in a woman between 18 and 29 years old with Graves' hyperthyroidism. The CDR3 sequence is CASSQDGVLEAFF. CDR3 DNA sequence: TGTGCCAGCAGCCAAGATGGTGTCTTAGAAGCTTTCTTT. Complete variable domain (other parts from reference TRBV11-3 and TRBJ1-1): EAGVVQSPRYKIIEKKQPVAFWCNPISGHNTLYWYLQNLGQGPELLIRYENEEAVDDSQLPKDRFSAERLKGVDSTLKIQPAELGDSAVYLCASSQDGVLEAFFGQGTRLTVV.